These 20 T cell receptor beta chains were sequenced from one sample in a study of cytomegalovirus exposure and HLA in healthy donors. Primers for the PCR totalled 60 Vbeta and 13 Jbeta. Only in-frame clones appear in the TCRdb table, and some are missing; sequencing was by immunoSEQ multiplex PCR. This table holds roughly 80,000 clones, over 60% found once. The sequencing sample was made of PBMCs. Source of these receptors: a woman aged 40 to 49 in good health and CMV-seropositive.

This sequence joins TRBV28 and TRBJ1-3; D uncertain. The V and J ends lost 3 bases and 4 bases respectively, with 10 bases between them. The CDR3 is made up of 14 amino acids. Germline assignment: CDR1 MDHEN and CDR2 SYDVKM. This CDR3 is CASSFVASGNTIYF. The CDR3 DNA follows: TGTGCCAGCAGTTTTGTTGCTAGCGGAAACACCATATATTTT. The entire variable domain, with the rest obtained from reference TRBV28 and TRBJ1-3, is as follows: DVKVTQSSRYLVKRTGEKVFLECVQDMDHENMFWYRQDPGLGLRLIYFSYDVKMKEKGDIPEGYSVSREKKERFSLILESASTNQTSMYLCASSFVASGNTIYFGEGSWLTVV.

V and J are TRBV28 and TRBJ2-7, with D tentatively TRBD2 (5 bases). V lost 6 bases, J lost 0 bases, and 15 bases lay in between. Germline loops: CDR1 MDHEN, CDR2 SYDVKM. The CDR3 consists of 15 residues. As DNA, the CDR3 is TGTGCCAGCAGCCCCATTGTGAGGGACTCCTACGAGCAGTACTTC. This encodes CASSPIVRDSYEQYF.

The V and J genes are TRBV7-9 and TRBJ2-5; 10 nucleotides match TRBD1. The CDR3 extends over 15 amino acids. Germline V gene lookup returns CDR1 SEHNR and CDR2 FQNEAQ (reference sequence). After removal of 5 bases from V and 0 bases from J, the junction contained 3 bases not matched to a gene. CDR3 sequence reads: CASSPGQGYQETQYF. CDR3 in DNA: TGTGCCAGCAGCCCGGGACAGGGGTACCAAGAGACCCAGTACTTC.

The J gene is TRBJ2-2, the V gene TRBV6-5, with unresolved D. This CDR3 is 13 amino acids long. The germline gives CDR1 MNHEY, CDR2 SVGAGI. The V end was cut by 6 bases, the J end by 5 bases, with 10 bases between. DNA of the CDR3: TGTGCCAGCAGAGATCGGGTTACCGGGGAGCTGTTTTTT. This sequence encodes CASRDRVTGELFF.

V usage is TRBV7-2 and J usage is TRBJ2-5; D is undetermined. CDR3 length: 14 residues. The V gene's germline CDR1 is SGHTA and CDR2 FQGNSA. V was pared by 5 bases and J by 3 bases, with 13 bases between. CDR3 bases: TGTGCCAGCAGCCTTGACTGGTCCAAAGAGACCCAGTACTTC. It specifies CASSLDWSKETQYF.

V usage is TRBV6-6 and J usage is TRBJ1-1; 9 bases fit TRBD1. The CDR3 has 12 residues. V shed 7 bases, J shed 9 bases, and the junction held 6 bases outside the gene matches. Germline lookup yields CDR1 MNHNY and CDR2 SVGAGI (reference sequence). CDR3 region: CASTKDRGQAFF. CDR3 in DNA: TGTGCCAGCACTAAGGACAGGGGCCAAGCTTTCTTT.

V usage is TRBV7-2 and J usage is TRBJ2-2; TRBD2 matches at 10 bases. Trimming removed 1 base from V and 5 bases from J; junction bases left unmatched: 1. Germline loops: CDR1 SGHTA, CDR2 FQGNSA. This CDR3 contains 15 residues. The CDR3 DNA reads as TGTGCCAGCAGCTTAGGACTAGCGGGTACCGGGGAGCTGTTTTTT. Protein sequence: CASSLGLAGTGELFF.

The V call is TRBV7-2, the J call TRBJ2-3; D is possibly TRBD1 (5 bases). The V gene's germline CDR1 is SGHTA and CDR2 FQGNSA. The CDR3 is 14 residues long. V gave up 1 base and J gave up 1 base, with 6 bases separating them. The CDR3: CASSLVRGTDTQYF. CDR3 in DNA: TGTGCCAGCAGCTTAGTCAGGGGCACAGATACGCAGTATTTT.

The genes are TRBV4-1 and TRBJ1-3; D perhaps matches TRBD1 (5 bases). The germline gives CDR1 MGHRA, CDR2 YSYEKL. The CDR3 totals 18 residues. Trimming took off 0 bases at V and 0 bases at J, with 15 bases between the two ends. Here the CDR3 reads CASSQEQGASYSGNTIYF. CDR3 DNA sequence: TGCGCCAGCAGCCAAGAGCAGGGTGCCTCATACTCTGGAAACACCATATATTTT.

The J gene is TRBJ2-1, the V gene TRBV10-3, with 10 nucleotides matching TRBD2. V shed 2 bases and J 9 bases; nucleotides not matched to a gene: 7. The CDR3 spans 15 residues. Germline CDR1 ENHRY, CDR2 SYGVKD. CDR3 coding DNA: TGTGCCATCAGTGAGCTGCTAGCGGGAGACATTGAGCAGTTCTTC. Protein product: CAISELLAGDIEQFF.

This chain joins TRBV6-6 and TRBJ2-1; D uncertain. V lost 2 bases and J 10 bases, leaving 6 bases between the germline ends. Germline V gene sequence: CDR1 MNHNY, CDR2 SVGAGI (reference sequence). The CDR3 covers 11 residues. CDR3 nucleotide sequence: TGTGCCAGCAGTTACGCGAGGGAGCAGTTCTTC. This translates into CASSYAREQFF.

J is TRBJ1-1 and V is TRBV4-3; TRBD1 is a possible D gene (5 bases). This CDR3 contains 14 residues. The ends were cut back, 0 bases at V and 8 bases at J, with 13 bases in the middle. Germline V lookup: CDR1 LGHNA, CDR2 YSLEER. The CDR3 spells CASSQEPQGREAFF. The CDR3 DNA sequence: TGCGCCAGCAGCCAAGAACCCCAGGGAAGAGAAGCTTTCTTT.

This chain connects TRBV5-4 to TRBJ1-1; D is unclear. The CDR3 loop spans 16 amino acids. The germline V gene has CDR1 SGHNT and CDR2 YYREEE (reference sequence). Trimming removed 4 bases at V and 0 bases at J, with 16 bases between. CDR3 loop: CASSPPGGKMNTEAFF. In DNA, the CDR3 is TGTGCCAGCAGCCCCCCCGGCGGGAAAATGAACACTGAAGCTTTCTTT.

This clone was seen a handful of times. This rearrangement joins TRBV5-1 to TRBJ2-5, with 8 bases fitting TRBD1. The CDR3 has 15 amino acids. The V segment lost 4 bases and the J segment 3 bases; nucleotides outside the gene matches: 8. Germline V lookup: CDR1 SGHRS, CDR2 YFSETQ. CDR3 region: CASSLPTGAEETQYF. The CDR3 DNA follows: TGCGCCAGCAGCCTACCGACAGGGGCTGAAGAGACCCAGTACTTC.

The V gene is TRBV7-2, the J gene TRBJ1-4; the D gene is possibly TRBD1 (6 bases). The V gene's germline CDR1 is SGHTA and CDR2 FQGNSA. Trimming left V 0 bases short and J 6 bases short, with 14 bases between. This CDR3 region has 16 residues. Here the CDR3 DNA reads TGTGCCAGCAGCTTAGCAGCCGGGGGGCGAGATGAAAAACTGTTTTTT. Amino acid sequence: CASSLAAGGRDEKLFF.

The chain couples TRBV30 to TRBJ1-1; perhaps TRBD1 as D (6 bases). Germline V lookup: CDR1 GTSNPN, CDR2 SVGIG (reference sequence). Trimming removed 3 bases from V and 2 bases from J, with 13 bases in between. The CDR3 extends over 14 amino acids. CDR3 protein: CAWREDSDNTEAFF. In DNA, the CDR3 is TGTGCCTGGAGGGAGGACAGTGATAACACTGAAGCTTTCTTT.

The gene calls are TRBV7-8 and TRBJ1-2, with D perhaps TRBD1 (6 bases). Between the trimmed V and J ends, which lost 3 bases and 4 bases, there was a span of 9 bases. Per the germline V gene, CDR1 is SGHVS and CDR2 is FQNEAQ. The CDR3 length is 13 residues. CDR3 DNA sequence: TGTGCCAGCAGCTTTACAGGGTCCTATGGCTACACCTTC. Residues: CASSFTGSYGYTF.

This clone occurred a few times. The chain carries TRBV5-4 and TRBJ1-2; TRBD1 matches 9 bases. J was trimmed by 3 bases and V by 4 bases; bases with no gene match: 1. Germline lookup yields CDR1 SGHNT and CDR2 YYREEE (reference sequence). The CDR3 covers 13 residues. CDR3 in DNA: TGTGCCAGCAGCCGGACAGGGGACTATGGCTACACCTTC. This encodes CASSRTGDYGYTF. Filled out from reference TRBV5-4 and TRBJ1-2, the complete variable domain reads ETGVTQSPTHLIKTRGQQVTLRCSSQSGHNTVSWYQQALGQGPQFIFQYYREEENGRGNFPPRFSGLQFPNYSSELNVNALELDDSALYLCASSRTGDYGYTFGSGTRLTVV.

The V gene is TRBV5-1, the J gene TRBJ2-3; D might be TRBD1 (8 bases). Trimming cost V 3 bases and J 4 bases, with 18 bases left between them. The CDR3 covers 16 residues. CDR1 and CDR2 from the germline V gene are SGHRS and YFSETQ. This CDR3 is CASSSTGGVGADTQYF. CDR3 bases: TGCGCCAGCAGCTCAACAGGGGGGGTAGGGGCAGATACGCAGTATTTT.

This chain links TRBV28 with TRBJ1-4; 9 bases align to TRBD1. This CDR3 is 15 amino acids long. Germline lookup yields CDR1 MDHEN and CDR2 SYDVKM. The junction had 10 bases not matched to a gene; V was cut back by 6 bases and J by 8 bases. CDR3 sequence: CASSENGQGREKLFF. CDR3 DNA sequence: TGTGCCAGCAGCGAAAACGGACAGGGGCGAGAAAAACTGTTTTTT.